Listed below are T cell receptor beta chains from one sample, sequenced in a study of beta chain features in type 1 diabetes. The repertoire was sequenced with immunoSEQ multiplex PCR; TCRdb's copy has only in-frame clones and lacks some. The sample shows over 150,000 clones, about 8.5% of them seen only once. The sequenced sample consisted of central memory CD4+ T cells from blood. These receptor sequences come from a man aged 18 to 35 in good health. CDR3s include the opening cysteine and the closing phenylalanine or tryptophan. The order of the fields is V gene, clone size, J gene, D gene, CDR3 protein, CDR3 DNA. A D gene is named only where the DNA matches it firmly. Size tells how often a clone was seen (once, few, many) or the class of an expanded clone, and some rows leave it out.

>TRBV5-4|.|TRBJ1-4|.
CASSHGTPTSDEKLFF
TGTGCCAGCAGCCACGGGACACCTACGTCGGACGAAAAACTGTTTTTT
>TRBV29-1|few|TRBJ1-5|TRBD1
CSVSSRDSHGPQHF
TGCAGCGTCTCAAGCCGGGACAGCCATGGGCCCCAGCATTTT
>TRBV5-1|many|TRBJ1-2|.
CASRLTGQSSYGYTF
TGCGCCAGCCGCTTGACTGGACAGTCAAGCTATGGCTACACCTTC
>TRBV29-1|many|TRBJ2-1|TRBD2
CITGTSGNNEQFF
TGCATCACGGGGACTAGCGGGAACAATGAGCAGTTCTTC
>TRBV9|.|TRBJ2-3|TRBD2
CASSTGTSGIVDTQYF
TGTGCCAGCAGCACCGGGACTAGCGGGATTGTAGATACGCAGTATTTT
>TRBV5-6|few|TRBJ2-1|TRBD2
CASSLGTSGWVINEQFF
TGTGCCAGCAGCCTGGGGACTAGCGGGTGGGTCATCAATGAGCAGTTCTTC
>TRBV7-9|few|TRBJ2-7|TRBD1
CASSSGQSLYEQYF
TGTGCCAGCAGCTCGGGACAGAGTCTATACGAGCAGTACTTC
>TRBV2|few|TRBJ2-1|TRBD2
CASAGTGKTSGRWNEQFF
TGTGCCAGCGCCGGGACAGGGAAGACTAGCGGGAGATGGAATGAGCAGTTCTTC
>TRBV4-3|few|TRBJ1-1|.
CASSQVNRKNTEAFF
TGCGCCAGCAGCCAAGTGAACAGGAAGAACACTGAAGCTTTCTTT
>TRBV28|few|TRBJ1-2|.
CASSLWAYGYTF
TGTGCCAGCAGTTTATGGGCCTATGGCTACACCTTC
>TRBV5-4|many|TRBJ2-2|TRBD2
CASSPRTSGNTGELFF
TGTGCCAGCAGCCCCAGGACTAGCGGGAACACCGGGGAGCTGTTTTTT
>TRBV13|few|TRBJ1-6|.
CASSLGAQGSPLHF
TGTGCCAGCAGCTTAGGGGCTCAGGGGTCACCCCTCCACTTT
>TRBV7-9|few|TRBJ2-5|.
CASSGTRLETQYF
TGTGCCAGCAGTGGTACGAGGCTCGAGACCCAGTACTTC
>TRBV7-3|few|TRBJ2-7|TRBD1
CASSPGQASYEQYF
TGTGCCAGCAGCCCGGGACAGGCGTCCTACGAGCAGTACTTC
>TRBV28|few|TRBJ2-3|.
CASLTPGRDTQYF
TGTGCCAGCCTGACACCAGGAAGAGATACGCAGTATTTT
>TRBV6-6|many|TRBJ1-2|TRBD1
CASRPGTDYGYTF
TGTGCCAGCAGGCCCGGGACAGACTATGGCTACACCTTC
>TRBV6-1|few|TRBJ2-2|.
CASSESGASDTGELFF
TGTGCCAGCAGTGAATCAGGGGCGAGTGACACCGGGGAGCTGTTTTTT
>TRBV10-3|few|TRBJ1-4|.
CATSAGDRNEKLFF
TGTGCCACGTCGGCGGGGGATCGTAATGAAAAACTGTTTTTT
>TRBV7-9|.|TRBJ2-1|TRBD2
CASSRRETSGNQFF
TGTGCCAGCAGCCGCCGGGAAACTAGCGGGAATCAGTTCTTC
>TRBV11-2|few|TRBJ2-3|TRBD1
CATEPWDSGGTDTQYF
TGTGCCACCGAACCTTGGGACAGTGGAGGCACAGATACGCAGTATTTT
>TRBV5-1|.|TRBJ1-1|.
CASSLEAGGNTEAFF
TGCGCCAGCAGCTTGGAAGCAGGTGGGAACACTGAAGCTTTCTTT
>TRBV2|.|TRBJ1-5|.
CASSPARVQPQHF
TGTGCCAGCAGCCCCGCTCGGGTGCAGCCCCAGCATTTT
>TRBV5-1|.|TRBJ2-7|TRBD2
CASSFSGKGYEQYF
TGCGCCAGCAGCTTTAGCGGGAAGGGGTACGAGCAGTACTTC
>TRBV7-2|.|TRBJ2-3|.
CASSLRGGGTDTQYF
TGTGCCAGCAGCTTAAGAGGGGGGGGCACAGATACGCAGTATTTT
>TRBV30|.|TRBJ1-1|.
CAWSGGSYEAFF
TGTGCCTGGTCCGGAGGCAGCTATGAAGCTTTCTTT
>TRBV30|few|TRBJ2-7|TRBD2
CAWMREYEQYF
TGTGCCTGGATGCGGGAGTACGAGCAGTACTTC
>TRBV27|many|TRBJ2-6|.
CASTHTFSGANVLTF
TGTGCCAGCACCCACACCTTCTCTGGGGCCAACGTCCTGACTTTC
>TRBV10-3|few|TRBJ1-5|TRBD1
CAISGDSDQPQHF
TGTGCCATCAGTGGGGACAGTGATCAGCCCCAGCATTTT
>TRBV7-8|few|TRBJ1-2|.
CASSLVPEANYGYTF
TGTGCCAGCAGCTTAGTCCCCGAGGCTAACTATGGCTACACCTTC
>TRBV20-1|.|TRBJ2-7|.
CSAGYEQYF
TGCAGTGCCGGCTACGAGCAGTACTTC
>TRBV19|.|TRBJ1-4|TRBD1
CASSIGQGGEKLFF
TGTGCCAGTAGTATTGGCCAGGGGGGAGAAAAACTGTTTTTT
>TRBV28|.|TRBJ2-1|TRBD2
CASSPPGLAGVSSYNEQFF
TGTGCCAGCAGTCCCCCGGGACTAGCGGGGGTCTCCTCCTACAATGAGCAGTTCTTC
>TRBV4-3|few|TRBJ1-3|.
CASSQEIRSSGNTIYF
TGCGCCAGCAGCCAAGAGATTCGGAGCTCTGGAAACACCATATATTTT
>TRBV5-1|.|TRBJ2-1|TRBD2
CASSLTGTSNEQFF
TGCGCCAGCAGCTTAACCGGGACTAGCAATGAGCAGTTCTTC
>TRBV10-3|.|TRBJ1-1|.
CAISLRDYKGGRVTEAFF
TGTGCCATCAGTTTGAGAGACTATAAGGGGGGGCGAGTCACTGAAGCTTTCTTT
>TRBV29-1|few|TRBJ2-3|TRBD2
CSARFSGRTDRADTQYF
TGCAGCGCCCGATTTAGCGGGAGGACCGACCGGGCAGATACGCAGTATTTT
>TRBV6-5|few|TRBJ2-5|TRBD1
CASSTGQGAQETQYF
TGTGCCAGCAGTACGGGACAGGGGGCCCAAGAGACCCAGTACTTC
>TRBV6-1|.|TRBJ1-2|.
CASTLQGDGYTF
TGTGCCAGTACCTTACAGGGCGATGGCTACACCTTC